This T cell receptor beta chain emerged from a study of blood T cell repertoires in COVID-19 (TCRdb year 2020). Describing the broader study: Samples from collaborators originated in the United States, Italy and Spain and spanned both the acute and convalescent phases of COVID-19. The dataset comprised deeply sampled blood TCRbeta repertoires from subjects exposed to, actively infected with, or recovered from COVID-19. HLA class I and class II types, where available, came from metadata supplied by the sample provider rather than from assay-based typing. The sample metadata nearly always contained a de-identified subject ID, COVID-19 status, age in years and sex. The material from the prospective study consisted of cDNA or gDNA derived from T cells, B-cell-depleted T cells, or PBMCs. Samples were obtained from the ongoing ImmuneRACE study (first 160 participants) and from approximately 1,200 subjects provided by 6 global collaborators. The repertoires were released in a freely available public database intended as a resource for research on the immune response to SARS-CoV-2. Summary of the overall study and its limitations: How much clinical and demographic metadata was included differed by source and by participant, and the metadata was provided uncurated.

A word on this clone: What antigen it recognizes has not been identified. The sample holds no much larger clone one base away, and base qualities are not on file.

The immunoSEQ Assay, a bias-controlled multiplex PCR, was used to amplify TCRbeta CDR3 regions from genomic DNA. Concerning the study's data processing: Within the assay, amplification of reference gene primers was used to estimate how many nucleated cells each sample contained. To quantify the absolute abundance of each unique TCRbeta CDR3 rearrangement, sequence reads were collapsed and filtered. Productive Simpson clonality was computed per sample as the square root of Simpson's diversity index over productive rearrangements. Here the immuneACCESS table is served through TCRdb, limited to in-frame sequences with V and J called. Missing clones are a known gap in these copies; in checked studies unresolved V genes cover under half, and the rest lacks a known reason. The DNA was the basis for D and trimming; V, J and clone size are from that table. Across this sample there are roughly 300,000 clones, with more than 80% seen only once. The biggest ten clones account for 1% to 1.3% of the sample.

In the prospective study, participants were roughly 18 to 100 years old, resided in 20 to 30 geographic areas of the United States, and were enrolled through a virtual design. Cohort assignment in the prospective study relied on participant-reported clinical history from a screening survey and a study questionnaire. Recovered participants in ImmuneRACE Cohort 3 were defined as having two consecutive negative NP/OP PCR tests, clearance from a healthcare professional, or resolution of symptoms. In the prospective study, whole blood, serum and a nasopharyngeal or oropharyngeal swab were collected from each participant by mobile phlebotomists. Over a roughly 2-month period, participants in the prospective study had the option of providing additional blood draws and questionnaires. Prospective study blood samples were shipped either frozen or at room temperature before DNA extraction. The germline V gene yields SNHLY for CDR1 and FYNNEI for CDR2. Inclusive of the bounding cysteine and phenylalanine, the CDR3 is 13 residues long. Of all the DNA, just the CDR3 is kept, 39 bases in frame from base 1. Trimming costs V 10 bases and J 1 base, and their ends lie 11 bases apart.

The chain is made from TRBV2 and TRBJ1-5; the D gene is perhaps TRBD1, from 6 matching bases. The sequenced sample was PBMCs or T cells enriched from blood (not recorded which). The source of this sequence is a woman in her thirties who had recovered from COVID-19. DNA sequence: TGTGCCACCCGGACAGCAAGCAATCAGCCCCAGCATTTT. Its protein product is CATRTASNQPQHF.